This TCR beta chain was observed in a study of memory CD4+ T cells and cytomegalovirus serostatus (dated by TCRdb to about 2019). Looking at the study overall: The cohort comprised about 35 healthy Belgian adults, 9 CMV seropositive and some 24 CMV seronegative. To replicate a published TCR-based CMV serostatus classifier, the researchers sequenced the CD4+ memory TCRbeta repertoires of a Belgian cohort whose cytomegalovirus serostatus was known.

Beyond this particular receptor, the publication reports: For predicting CMV serostatus, the median bootstrapped AUC was approximately 0.96 using the original framework and roughly 0.92 using a US-trained random forest. Of around 160 previously reported CMV-associated TCRbeta sequences, 55 to 75 appeared in the CD4+ memory repertoires, each in one to five individuals. Only CD4+CD45RO+ memory cells were sequenced, unlike the original study, which covered naive and memory CD4+ and CD8+ populations. On the Belgian cohort, the classifier built on the original framework reached a median bootstrapped AUC of around 0.95, with a 95% CI of 0.76-1.00. The results were interpreted as suggesting that the CMV-associated TCR signature is mostly present in the CD4+ memory repertoire.

A FACSAria II was used to sort memory CD4+ T cells, defined as single viable CD3+CD4+CD8-CD45RO+ cells. To determine CMV serostatus, a Roche Elecsys assay was used that detects serum IgG against CMV pp150, pp28, p38 and p52. After thawing, total CD4+ T cells were enriched by positive selection with CD4 magnetic microbeads. Samples originated from another study that specifically interrogated the CD4+ T cell memory repertoire. Peripheral blood mononuclear cells were isolated and cryopreserved following standard operating procedures; serum was stored at -80 °C. The staining relied on CD3-PerCP (BW264/56), CD4-APC (RPA-T4), CD45RO-PE (UCHT1) and CD8-Pacific Orange (3B5) antibodies, and Sytox blue was used to exclude non-viable cells. Concerning this clone itself: No antigen is known for it. Within one base of it there is no much larger clone, and no base qualities were kept.

Genomic DNA was extracted from sorted cells with the Quick-DNA Microprep Kit. TCRbeta DNA was amplified with the immunoSEQ hsTCRbeta kit following the manufacturer's protocol. TCRbeta libraries were sequenced on an Illumina MiSeq instrument. Processing in the source paper ran as follows. After out-of-frame sequences were removed, under 2.5 million distinct TCRbeta sequences remained, averaging about 66,813 per individual. Each individual was scored according to the count of fewer than 200 previously reported CMV-associated TCRbeta sequences and the total productive distinct TCRbeta count. A beta-binomial model was reimplemented in Python, and random forests from scikit-learn, run with default parameters, were trained on data from the US cohort. On the Belgian cohort, classifier performance was reported as the median AUC, along with percentile confidence intervals, across 10,000 bootstrap iterations. TCRdb mirrors the immuneACCESS table, restricted to in-frame sequences. Some clones are absent from its copies; in checked studies, under half trace to an unresolved V gene, and the reason for the others is unknown. That table is the source of V, J and clone size, and D and trimming were worked out from the DNA. Within this sample are over 65,000 clones, with less than 90% of them counted one time only. The ten top clones hold nearly 0.8% of the sample.

The receptor comes from an adult in good health and CMV-seronegative. Source material: memory CD4+ T cells from blood.

CDR3 region: CASSLEVRGLGLNTEAFF. At the DNA level, the sequence is TGCGCCAGCAGCTTGGAGGTCCGGGGCTTGGGGTTGAACACTGAAGCTTTCTTT. The rearrangement joined TRBV5-1 to TRBJ1-1; the D gene is perhaps TRBD1, on 5 matching bases. Counted from cysteine to phenylalanine, this CDR3 has 18 amino acids. This entry keeps only the CDR3 DNA: 54 bases, framed from base 1. Based on the germline V gene, the CDR1 and CDR2 sequences are SGHRS and YFSETQ. Between the V and J ends, shortened by 0 bases and 0 bases respectively, the junction contains 18 bases.